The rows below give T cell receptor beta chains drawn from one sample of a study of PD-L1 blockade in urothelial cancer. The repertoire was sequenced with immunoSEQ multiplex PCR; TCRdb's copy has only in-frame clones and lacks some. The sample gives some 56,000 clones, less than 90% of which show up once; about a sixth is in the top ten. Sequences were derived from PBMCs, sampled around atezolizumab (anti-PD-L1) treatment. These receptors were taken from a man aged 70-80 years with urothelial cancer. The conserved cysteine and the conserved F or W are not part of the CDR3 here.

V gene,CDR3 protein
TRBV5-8,ASSVRHSGNTIY
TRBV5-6,ASSSGIGQPQH
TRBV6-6,ASSYDRANYGYT
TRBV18,ASSPPGGEGNEQF
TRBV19,ASSRGHGGAVYEQY
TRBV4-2,ASSQPGTSGGGEQF
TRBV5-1,ASSLGRWNEKLF
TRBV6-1,ASRSSGENTEAF
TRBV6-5,ASRAAGGYEQY
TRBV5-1,ASSLTTAKNIQY
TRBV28,ASSSGDRRTV
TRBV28,ASSAAGARVVDT
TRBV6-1,ASTLVGGSETQY
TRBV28,ASSRVTGNTIY
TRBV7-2,ASSLAPTREYEQY
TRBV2,ASTLEAASNYGYT
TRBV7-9,ASSLVLAGTGELF
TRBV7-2,ASSLRTTGNYEQY
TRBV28,ASSFASGTYEQY
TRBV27,ASRSGDRYEQY
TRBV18,ATSERGPNSLGNQPQH
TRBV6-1,ASREGTTAYEQY
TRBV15,ATSTGGITTDTQY
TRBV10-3,AIRTGGETYEQY
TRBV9,ASSVSDGGETQY
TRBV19,ASSPRDRGGRETQY
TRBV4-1,ASSQDFRVGAGEGDEQF